These 13 T cell receptor beta chains were all obtained from the same sample, sequenced in a study of T cell repertoires in cytomegalovirus infection. MiXCR, run by TCRdb on the reads, gives a single entry per CDR3 protein. This repertoire shows approximately 180,000 distinct CDR3 sequences, 17% found once; its top ten account for 20% to 25%. The material sequenced was CD8+ T cells from PBMCs. These receptor sequences come from a human donor in good health (CMV status not recorded). Some clones in this sample may be carry-over from other donors' samples.

The chain employs TRBV7-3 and TRBJ2-1, with TRBD2 identical over 7 bases. Germline loops: CDR1 SGHTA, CDR2 FQGTGA. V gave up 5 bases and J gave up 4 bases; unmatched junction bases: 17. This CDR3 comprises 18 residues. CDR3 sequence reads: CASSVGRDTPGEYNEQFF. Here the CDR3 DNA reads TGTGCCAGCAGCGTAGGGAGGGATACGCCGGGGGAGTACAATGAGCAGTTCTTC. Looking up the rest from reference TRBV7-3 and TRBJ2-1 gives the full variable domain: GAGVSQTPSNKVTEKGKYVELRCDPISGHTALYWYRQSLGQGPEFLIYFQGTGAADDSGLPNDRFFAVRPEGSVSTLKIQRTERGDSAVYLCASSVGRDTPGEYNEQFFGPGTRLTVL.

This clonotype has at least ten counts. The chain couples TRBV7-8 to TRBJ2-1; the D gene is possibly TRBD1 (6 bases). Trimming took 3 bases from V and 3 from J, leaving 12 bases between them. Germline CDR1 and CDR2: SGHVS and FQNEAQ. This CDR3 is 15 amino acids long. The CDR3 region is CASSLGAGVYNEQFF. In nucleotides, the CDR3 is TGTGCCAGCAGCTTGGGGGCCGGGGTCTACAATGAGCAGTTCTTC.

This clonotype was counted a few times. This rearrangement joins TRBV29-1 to TRBJ1-3; D is perhaps TRBD1 (5 bases). The length of the CDR3 is 13 residues. The V end was cut by 3 bases, the J end by 4 bases, with 10 bases between. Germline values: CDR1 SQVTM, CDR2 ANQGSEA. Here the CDR3 DNA reads TGCAGCGTTGATCGGGGGGACGGAAACACCATATATTTT. Its protein is CSVDRGDGNTIYF.

The rearrangement links TRBV6-5 to TRBJ1-2, with 9 bases fitting TRBD1. Germline V gene sequence: CDR1 MNHEY, CDR2 SVGAGI. CDR3 length equals 16 residues. Trimming removed 1 base from V and 4 bases from J; junction bases left unmatched: 7. CDR3 residues: CASSYFGTGTGYGYTF. The CDR3 DNA is TGTGCCAGCAGTTACTTCGGGACAGGGACGGGCTATGGCTACACCTTC.

The gene calls are TRBV6-2 or TRBV6-3 and TRBJ2-7, with 8 bases matching TRBD1. After removal of 5 bases from V and 4 bases from J, the junction contained 4 bases not matched to a gene. Germline V CDR1 and CDR2: MNHEY, SVGEGT. This CDR3 is 13 amino acids long. As DNA, the CDR3 is TGTGCCAGCAGTCGGGACAGGTTTTACGAGCAGTACTTC. Translating it yields CASSRDRFYEQYF.

There are a few counts of this clonotype. The V and J genes are TRBV10-3 and TRBJ2-2; D is uncertain. The V gene lost 5 bases and the J gene lost 2 bases, with 6 bases spanning the gap. The CDR3 totals 13 residues. Germline CDR1 reads ENHRY; CDR2 reads SYGVKD. This CDR3 reads CAISTANTGELFF. CDR3 nucleotides: TGTGCCATCAGTACTGCCAACACCGGGGAGCTGTTTTTT.

The chain employs TRBV30 and TRBJ2-3; D uncertain. The CDR3 is 15 residues long. V dropped 6 bases and J dropped 0 bases, with 16 bases sitting between them. Germline CDR1 reads GTSNPN; CDR2 reads SVGIG (reference sequence). CDR3 in DNA: TGTGCCTGCCATAATACAAACCCTAGCACAGATACGCAGTATTTT. Its protein is CACHNTNPSTDTQYF. The full variable domain, its missing parts supplied by reference TRBV30 and TRBJ2-3, is SQTIHQWPATLVQPVGSPLSLECTVEGTSNPNLYWYRQAAGRGLQLLFYSVGIGQISSEVPQNLSASRPQDRQFILSSKKLLLSDSGFYLCACHNTNPSTDTQYFGPGTRLTVL.

This chain uses TRBV12-3 or TRBV12-4 with TRBJ2-5; the match to TRBD2 covers 12 bases. Trimming removed 8 bases from V and 7 bases from J; junction bases left unmatched: 8. The CDR3 has 14 amino acids. CDR3 coding DNA: TGTGCCAGCCAGACTAGCGGGAGCGCGGGGACCCAGTACTTC. Translated: CASQTSGSAGTQYF.

The V gene is TRBV13, the J gene TRBJ1-5, with TRBD1 as a possible D gene (5 bases). The CDR3 covers 14 residues. V lost 5 bases to trimming and J lost 0 bases, with 8 bases between them. Germline V gene data show CDR1 as PRHDT and CDR2 as FYEKMQ (reference sequence). The CDR3 DNA sequence: TGTGCCAGCAGCGGGGACGGTAGCAATCAGCCCCAGCATTTT. It codes for CASSGDGSNQPQHF.

The J gene is TRBJ1-1, the V gene TRBV27; 9 nucleotides agree with TRBD1. The CDR3 is 13 residues long. V shed 8 bases, J shed 3 bases, and the junction held 4 bases outside the gene matches. Per the germline V gene, CDR1 is MNHEY and CDR2 is SMNVEV (reference sequence). The CDR3 bases are TGTGCCAGCCGGGACAGGGAGTACACTGAAGCTTTCTTT. The encoded protein is CASRDREYTEAFF.

This clonotype appeared a few times. This rearrangement joins TRBV6-6 to TRBJ1-1; D uncertain. Germline V gene sequence: CDR1 MNHNY, CDR2 SVGAGI (reference sequence). The V end was cut by 2 bases, the J end by 1 base, with 2 bases between. The CDR3 runs 12 residues. CDR3 DNA: TGTGCCAGCAGTTACCCGAACACTGAAGCTTTCTTT. This translates into CASSYPNTEAFF.

This clonotype was seen only a few times. This chain connects TRBV9 to TRBJ2-1; 7 positions match TRBD2. Germline V lookup: CDR1 SGDLS, CDR2 YYNGEE. CDR3 length: 12 amino acids. With V trimmed by 7 bases and J by 5 bases, 3 bases remained unmatched. The CDR3 nucleotides read TGTGCCAGCGGGACTACAAACAATGAGCAGTTCTTC. This encodes CASGTTNNEQFF.

This chain joins TRBV19 and TRBJ1-2; tentative D call: TRBD1 (5 bases). The V end was cut by 5 bases, the J end by 2 bases, with 15 bases between. CDR1 is LNHDA, CDR2 SQIVND, per germline (reference sequence). The CDR3 is made up of 15 amino acids. The CDR3 DNA sequence: TGTGCCAGTAGTTTCGGGACGGACAACAACTATGGCTACACCTTC. It is translated as CASSFGTDNNYGYTF.